These 17 T cell receptor beta chains came from one sample sequenced in a study of blood T cell repertoires in COVID-19. This table comes from immunoSEQ multiplex PCR, and its TCRdb copy is limited to in-frame clones, with some not included. The sample contains tens of thousands of clones, around 86% of which appear only once. Sequences were obtained from peripheral blood. Every receptor here comes from a human donor with active COVID-19. The donor label of this sample is uncertain.

The chain couples TRBV4-1 to TRBJ2-7, with D maybe TRBD2 (6 bases). Trimming shortened V by 0 bases and J by 2 bases, and 14 bases separated the two germline ends. CDR3 length: 16 amino acids. Looked up from germline, CDR1 is MGHRA and CDR2 is YSYEKL. CDR3 sequence (DNA): TGCGCCAGCAGCCAAGATCGCGCGGGGCTGGCCTACGAGCAGTACTTC. This encodes CASSQDRAGLAYEQYF.

The V and J genes are TRBV11-2 and TRBJ2-2; the match to TRBD2 covers 9 bases. CDR3 length: 16 amino acids. J gave up 1 base and V 5 bases, and 5 bases lay outside the gene matches. Germline V lookup: CDR1 SGHAT, CDR2 FQNNGV. The CDR3 sequence: CASSLAGGKNTGELFF. The CDR3 nucleotides are TGTGCCAGCAGCCTCGCGGGGGGGAAGAACACCGGGGAGCTGTTTTTT.

The chain is built from TRBV5-1 and TRBJ2-7; the D gene is possibly TRBD2 (6 bases). This CDR3 has 14 amino acids. Trimming removed 4 bases at V and 2 bases at J, with 13 bases between. Germline V lookup: CDR1 SGHRS, CDR2 YFSETQ. The CDR3 spells CASSPGLTTYEQYF. CDR3 nucleotides: TGCGCCAGCAGCCCGGGACTTACGACCTACGAGCAGTACTTC.

The chain uses TRBV7-2 and TRBJ2-5; 10 bases match TRBD2. CDR3 length equals 16 residues. Germline V gives CDR1 SGHTA, CDR2 FQGNSA. V was clipped by 4 bases and J by 5 bases; unmatched bases: 10. CDR3 loop: CASSSGFLAGVETQYF. The DNA for the CDR3 is TGTGCCAGCAGCTCGGGTTTTCTAGCGGGGGTGGAGACCCAGTACTTC. Full variable domain (remainder filled in from reference TRBV7-2 and TRBJ2-5): GAGVSQSPSNKVTEKGKDVELRCDPISGHTALYWYRQSLGQGLEFLIYFQGNSAPDKSGLPSDRFSAERTGGSVSTLTIQRTQQEDSAVYLCASSSGFLAGVETQYFGPGTRLLVL.

This clone occurred a few times. This chain connects TRBV5-1 to TRBJ2-1, with 10 bases aligning to TRBD2. CDR3 size: 15 residues. Looked up from germline, CDR1 is SGHRS and CDR2 is YFSETQ. The V and J ends lost 4 bases and 5 bases, in that order; junction bases with no gene match: 6. CDR3 sequence (DNA): TGCGCCAGCAGCCCCACTAGCGGGGCCCACAATGAGCAGTTCTTC. Its protein is CASSPTSGAHNEQFF. Using reference TRBV5-1 and TRBJ2-1 for the parts outside the CDR3, the full variable domain is KAGVTQTPRYLIKTRGQQVTLSCSPISGHRSVSWYQQTPGQGLQFLFEYFSETQRNKGNFPGRFSGRQFSNSRSEMNVSTLELGDSALYLCASSPTSGAHNEQFFGPGTRLTVL.

This chain joins TRBV11-3 and TRBJ2-5; 8 bases match TRBD2. V lost 1 base to trimming and J lost 8 bases; unmatched junction nucleotides: 15. Germline CDR1 SGHNT, CDR2 YENEEA. CDR3 size: 17 residues. This CDR3 is CASSLGVTSGAELTQYF. CDR3 nucleotide sequence: TGTGCCAGCAGCTTAGGGGTAACTAGCGGAGCCGAGTTAACCCAGTACTTC.

The V gene is TRBV28, the J gene TRBJ1-5; D remains unclear. Trimming pared 5 bases from V and 4 bases from J, leaving 9 bases between. The germline V gene has CDR1 MDHEN and CDR2 SYDVKM. The CDR3 has 13 residues. This chain's CDR3 is CASSLLNNQPQHF. The CDR3 region has the DNA TGTGCCAGCAGTCTACTGAATAATCAGCCCCAGCATTTT.

V usage is TRBV6-2 or TRBV6-3 and J usage is TRBJ2-7, with D possibly being TRBD1 (6 bases). This CDR3 has 16 amino acids. The V end lost 6 bases, the J end lost 0 bases, and 18 bases lay between the germline ends. Germline-derived CDR1 and CDR2 are MNHEY and SVGEGT. This CDR3 reads CASSPRGISGSYEQYF. Written as DNA, the CDR3 is TGTGCCAGCAGCCCTAGGGGGATCAGCGGCTCCTACGAGCAGTACTTC.

This clone has more than one count but fewer than ten. This rearrangement joins TRBV7-2 to TRBJ2-1; 7 nucleotides align to TRBD1. This CDR3 has 15 residues. CDR1 and CDR2 from the germline V gene are SGHTA and FQGNSA. Trimming at V came to 6 bases and at J to 5 bases, leaving 10 bases not matched to a gene. DNA of the CDR3: TGTGCCAGCAGGTTACAGGGGTTAGGGGACAATGAGCAGTTCTTC. Translated: CASRLQGLGDNEQFF.

The chain is built from TRBV18 and TRBJ2-7, with a tentative D call TRBD1 (5 bases). This CDR3 is built from 15 residues. CDR1 is KGHSH and CDR2 is LQKENI in the germline V gene. Trimming shortened V by 2 bases and J by 3 bases, and 14 bases separated the two germline ends. Here the CDR3 DNA reads TGTGCCAGCTCACCAGAAGAAGGGGCTAGCTACGAGCAGTACTTC. It yields the protein CASSPEEGASYEQYF.

This clone was recorded only once. This chain connects TRBV21-1 to TRBJ1-3. TRBV21-1 is shown as a pseudogene. CDR3 size: 16 residues. CDR3 DNA: TGTGCCAGCAGCAAAGTTGGCAGGAGGGCTGGAAACACCATATATTTT. Translation: CASSKVGRRAGNTIYF.

The rearrangement joins TRBV6-2 or TRBV6-3 to TRBJ1-3; no clear D gene. V was shortened by 0 bases and J by 0 bases, with 12 bases between the two germline ends. CDR1 and CDR2 from the germline V gene are MNHEY and SVGEGT. The CDR3 is 17 amino acids. The CDR3 coding sequence is TGTGCCAGCAGTTACTCGAGGGCCGGAGTCTCTGGAAACACCATATATTTT. Amino acids: CASSYSRAGVSGNTIYF.

V usage is TRBV11-2 and J usage is TRBJ1-5, with D possibly being TRBD1 (5 bases). The CDR3 has 15 amino acids. Trimming removed 1 base at V and 1 base at J, with 8 bases between. Germline V lookup: CDR1 SGHAT, CDR2 FQNNGV. CDR3 loop: CASSLGQRSNQPQHF. DNA for the CDR3: TGTGCCAGCAGCTTAGGACAGCGAAGCAATCAGCCCCAGCATTTT.

Here the CDR3 DNA reads TGTGCCAGCAGTATGGGACAGGGAAGACATGGCTACACCTTC. Its protein is CASSMGQGRHGYTF. The chain has TRBV6-5 and TRBJ1-2, with 9 bases aligning to TRBD1. This CDR3 contains 14 residues. The germline CDR1 and CDR2 sequences are MNHEY and SVGAGI. The junction had 7 bases not matched to a gene; V was cut back by 5 bases and J by 6 bases.

This clone was found once. The gene calls are TRBV27 and TRBJ2-7; TRBD2 might be the D (7 bases). Per the germline V gene, CDR1 is MNHEY and CDR2 is SMNVEV (reference sequence). V shed 4 bases and J shed 2 bases, with 15 bases lying between them. The length of the CDR3 is 15 residues. The CDR3 here is CASSSSAGAPYEQYF. Written as DNA, the CDR3 is TGTGCCAGCAGTTCCTCTGCGGGGGCCCCCTACGAGCAGTACTTC.

The rearrangement uses TRBV19 and TRBJ1-2; 8 bases agree with TRBD1. This CDR3 spans 17 amino acids. With 4 bases clipped from V and 4 bases from J, the junction kept 14 bases outside the gene matches. Germline lookup yields CDR1 LNHDA and CDR2 SQIVND (reference sequence). CDR3 residues: CASSTSAPLTGVYGYTF. The CDR3 nucleotides are TGTGCCAGTAGTACCTCCGCCCCTTTGACAGGGGTCTATGGCTACACCTTC.

This chain links TRBV5-1 with TRBJ2-2; 10 nucleotides align to TRBD1. With V trimmed by 0 bases and J by 4 bases, 0 bases remained unmatched. This CDR3 is built from 15 residues. Germline V CDR1 and CDR2: SGHRS, YFSETQ. The CDR3 region is CASSLGQGATGELFF. DNA for the CDR3: TGCGCCAGCAGCTTGGGACAGGGGGCCACCGGGGAGCTGTTTTTT. Complete variable domain (other parts from reference TRBV5-1 and TRBJ2-2): KAGVTQTPRYLIKTRGQQVTLSCSPISGHRSVSWYQQTPGQGLQFLFEYFSETQRNKGNFPGRFSGRQFSNSRSEMNVSTLELGDSALYLCASSLGQGATGELFFGEGSRLTVL.